This T cell receptor beta chain was retrieved from a study of regulatory T cells in long-lasting Graves disease. Study outcomes and limitations: Newly diagnosed Graves' patients had higher TCR diversity than persistent ones. There was favoring of TRBV28, TRBJ1-2 and TRBJ2-5 in persistent disease.

Time point noted: newly diagnosed GD, antithyroid drugs for less than 3 months. PBMCs were the source of the RNA used for TCR sequencing. This clonotype was observed many times. As yet, its antigen is unknown. Germline CDR1 and CDR2: DFQATT and SNEGSKA (reference sequence). The CDR3 is made up of 13 amino acids. J lost 6 bases, V lost 6 bases, and 8 bases had no gene match. The TCR beta library used iRepertoire HTBI primers with Arm-PCR amplification of CDR3. TCRdb ran MiXCR on the multiplex PCR reads and lists one entry per CDR3 protein. In the table there are around 230,000 distinct CDR3 sequences, 15% to 20% of which are singletons.

The rearrangement links TRBV20-1 to TRBJ1-2; TRBD1 agrees at 9 bases. The TCR originated in a female donor with Graves disease. The sample here was peripheral blood mononuclear cells (PBMCs), taken at new diagnosis, from a patient treated with antithyroid drugs. The CDR3 DNA reads as TGCAGTGCATCTCTGACAGGGGGAGATGGCTACACCTTC. Translating it yields CSASLTGGDGYTF.